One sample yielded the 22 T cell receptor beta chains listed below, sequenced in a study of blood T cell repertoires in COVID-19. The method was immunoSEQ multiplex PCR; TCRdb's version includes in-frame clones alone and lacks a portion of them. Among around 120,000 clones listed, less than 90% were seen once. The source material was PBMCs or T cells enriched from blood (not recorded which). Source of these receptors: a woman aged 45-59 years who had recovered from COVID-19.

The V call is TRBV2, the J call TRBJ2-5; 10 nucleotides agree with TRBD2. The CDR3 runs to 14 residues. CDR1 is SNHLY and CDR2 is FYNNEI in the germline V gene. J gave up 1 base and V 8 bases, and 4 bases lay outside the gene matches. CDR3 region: CASPSGGAQETQYF. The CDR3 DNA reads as TGTGCCAGCCCAAGCGGGGGGGCCCAAGAGACCCAGTACTTC. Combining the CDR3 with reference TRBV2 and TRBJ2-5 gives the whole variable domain EPEVTQTPSHQVTQMGQEVILRCVPISNHLYFYWYRQILGQKVEFLVSFYNNEISEKSEIFDDQFSVERPDGSNFTLKIRSTKLEDSAMYFCASPSGGAQETQYFGPGTRLLVL.

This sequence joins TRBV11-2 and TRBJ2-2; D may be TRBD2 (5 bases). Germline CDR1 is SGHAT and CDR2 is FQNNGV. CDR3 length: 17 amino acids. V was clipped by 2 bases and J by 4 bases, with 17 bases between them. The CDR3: CASSLNLYGVATGELFF. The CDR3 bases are TGTGCCAGCAGCTTAAATTTATACGGGGTTGCCACCGGGGAGCTGTTTTTT.

CDR3 residues: CASRYRTTGDQPQHF. CDR3 nucleotide sequence: TGTGCCAGCAGATACCGGACTACAGGGGATCAGCCCCAGCATTTT. The rearrangement links TRBV2 to TRBJ1-5; the match to TRBD1 covers 7 bases. CDR3 size: 15 residues. Germline CDR1 reads SNHLY; CDR2 reads FYNNEI. V gave up 6 bases and J gave up 5 bases; unmatched junction bases: 10.

Here the CDR3 reads CATLPGQWNSPLHF. The CDR3 DNA is TGTGCCACTCTCCCGGGACAATGGAATTCACCCCTCCACTTT. J is TRBJ1-6 and V is TRBV6-5; possible D gene TRBD1, 6 bases. Between the trimmed V and J ends, which lost 10 bases and 7 bases, there was a span of 17 bases. Germline V gene lookup returns CDR1 MNHEY and CDR2 SVGAGI. The CDR3 consists of 14 residues.

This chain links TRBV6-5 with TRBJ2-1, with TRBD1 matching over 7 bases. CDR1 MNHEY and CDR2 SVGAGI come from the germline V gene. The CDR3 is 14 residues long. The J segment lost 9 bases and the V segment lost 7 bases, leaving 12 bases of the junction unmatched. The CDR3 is CASKSDRFEGEQFF. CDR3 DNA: TGTGCCAGCAAGTCGGACAGGTTTGAGGGTGAGCAGTTCTTC.

CDR3: CSVQGQVNTEAFF. Written as DNA, the CDR3 is TGCAGCGTCCAGGGACAGGTGAACACTGAAGCTTTCTTT. The J gene is TRBJ1-1, the V gene TRBV29-1; 8 bases fit TRBD1. The length of the CDR3 is 13 residues. V shed 6 bases and J 0 bases; nucleotides not matched to a gene: 3. The germline V gene has CDR1 SQVTM and CDR2 ANQGSEA.

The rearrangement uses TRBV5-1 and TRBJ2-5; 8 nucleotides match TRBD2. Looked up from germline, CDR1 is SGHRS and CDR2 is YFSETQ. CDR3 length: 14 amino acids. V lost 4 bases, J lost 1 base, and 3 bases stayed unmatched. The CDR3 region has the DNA TGCGCCAGCAGCCAAGCGGGGGCCCAAGAGACCCAGTACTTC. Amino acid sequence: CASSQAGAQETQYF.

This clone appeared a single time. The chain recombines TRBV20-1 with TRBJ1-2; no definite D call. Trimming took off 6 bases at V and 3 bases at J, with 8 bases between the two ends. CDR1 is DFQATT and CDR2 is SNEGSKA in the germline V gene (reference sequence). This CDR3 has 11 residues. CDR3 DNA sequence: TGCAGTGCCGTACTTGACTATGGCTACACCTTC. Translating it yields CSAVLDYGYTF.

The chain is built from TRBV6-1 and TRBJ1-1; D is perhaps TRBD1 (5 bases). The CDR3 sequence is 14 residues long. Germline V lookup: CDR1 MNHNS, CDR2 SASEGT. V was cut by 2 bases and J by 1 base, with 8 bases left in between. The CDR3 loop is CASSETGPNTEAFF. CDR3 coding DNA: TGTGCCAGCAGTGAAACAGGACCGAACACTGAAGCTTTCTTT.

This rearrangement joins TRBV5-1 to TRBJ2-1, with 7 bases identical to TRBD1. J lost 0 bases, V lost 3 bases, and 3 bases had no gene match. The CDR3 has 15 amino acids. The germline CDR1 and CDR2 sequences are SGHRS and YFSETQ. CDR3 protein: CASSSGTVSYNEQFF. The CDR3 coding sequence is TGCGCCAGCAGCTCCGGGACAGTCTCCTACAATGAGCAGTTCTTC.

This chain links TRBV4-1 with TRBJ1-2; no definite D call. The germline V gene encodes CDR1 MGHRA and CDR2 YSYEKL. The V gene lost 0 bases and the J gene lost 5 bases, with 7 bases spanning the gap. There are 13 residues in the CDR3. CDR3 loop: CASSQDKFYGYTF. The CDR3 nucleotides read TGCGCCAGCAGCCAAGACAAATTTTATGGCTACACCTTC.

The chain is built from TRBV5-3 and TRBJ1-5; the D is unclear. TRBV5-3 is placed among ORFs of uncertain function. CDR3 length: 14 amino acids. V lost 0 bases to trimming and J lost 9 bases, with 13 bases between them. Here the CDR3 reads CARSLVPNSWPQHF. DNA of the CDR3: TGTGCCAGAAGCTTGGTCCCAAACAGTTGGCCCCAGCATTTT.

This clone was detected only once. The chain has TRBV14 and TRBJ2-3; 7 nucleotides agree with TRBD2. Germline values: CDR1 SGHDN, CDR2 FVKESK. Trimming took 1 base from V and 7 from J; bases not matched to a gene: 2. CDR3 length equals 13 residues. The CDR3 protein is CASSQGLANTQYF. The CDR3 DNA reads TGTGCCAGCAGCCAAGGACTAGCAAATACGCAGTATTTT.

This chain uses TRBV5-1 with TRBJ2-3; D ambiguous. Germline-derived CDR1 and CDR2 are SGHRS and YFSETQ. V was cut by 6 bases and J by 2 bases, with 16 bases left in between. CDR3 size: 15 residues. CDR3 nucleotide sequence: TGCGCCAGCACACCTGGGCGATCCCCCACAGATACGCAGTATTTT. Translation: CASTPGRSPTDTQYF.

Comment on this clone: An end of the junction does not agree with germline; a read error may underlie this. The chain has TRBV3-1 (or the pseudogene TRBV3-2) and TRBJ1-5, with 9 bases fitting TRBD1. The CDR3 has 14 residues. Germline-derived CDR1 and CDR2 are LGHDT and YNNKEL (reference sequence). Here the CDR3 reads CASSFTGGKQPQHF. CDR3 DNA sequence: TGTGCCAGCAGCTTCACAGGGGGCAAGCAGCCCCAGCATTTT.

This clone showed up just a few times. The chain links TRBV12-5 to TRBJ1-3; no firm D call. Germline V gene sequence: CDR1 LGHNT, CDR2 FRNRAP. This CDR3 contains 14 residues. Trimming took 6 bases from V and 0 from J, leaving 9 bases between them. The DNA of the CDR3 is TGTGCTAGTGGCCCACAGTCCTCTGGAAACACCATATATTTT. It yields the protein CASGPQSSGNTIYF.

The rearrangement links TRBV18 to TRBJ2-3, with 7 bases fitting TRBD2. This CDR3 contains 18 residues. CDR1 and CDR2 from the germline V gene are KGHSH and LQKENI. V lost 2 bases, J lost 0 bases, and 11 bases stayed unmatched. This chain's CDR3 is CASSPSGLDPASTDTQYF. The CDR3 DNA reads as TGTGCCAGCTCACCATCTGGACTAGACCCCGCTAGCACAGATACGCAGTATTTT.

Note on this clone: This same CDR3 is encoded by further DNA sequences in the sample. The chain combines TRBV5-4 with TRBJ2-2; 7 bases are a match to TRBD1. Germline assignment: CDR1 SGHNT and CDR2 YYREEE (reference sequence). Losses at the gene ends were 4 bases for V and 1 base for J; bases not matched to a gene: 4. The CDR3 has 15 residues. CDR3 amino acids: CASSLGTENTGELFF. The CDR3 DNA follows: TGTGCCAGCAGCCTGGGGACAGAGAACACCGGGGAGCTGTTTTTT.

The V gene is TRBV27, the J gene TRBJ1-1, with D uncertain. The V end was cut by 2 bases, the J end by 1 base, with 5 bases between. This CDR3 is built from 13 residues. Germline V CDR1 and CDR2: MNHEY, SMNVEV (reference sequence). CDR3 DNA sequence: TGTGCCAGCAGTTTAGCCGGGAACACTGAAGCTTTCTTT. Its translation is CASSLAGNTEAFF.

Here the CDR3 DNA reads TGCGCCAGCAGAAAGGACAGGGGAGCTTTCTTT. It specifies CASRKDRGAFF. The chain joins TRBV10-1 to TRBJ1-1; 9 bases are shared with TRBD1. The CDR3 has 11 residues. The V and J ends lost 6 bases and 10 bases, in that order; junction bases with no gene match: 3. CDR1 and CDR2 from the germline V gene are WNHNN and SYGVQD (reference sequence).

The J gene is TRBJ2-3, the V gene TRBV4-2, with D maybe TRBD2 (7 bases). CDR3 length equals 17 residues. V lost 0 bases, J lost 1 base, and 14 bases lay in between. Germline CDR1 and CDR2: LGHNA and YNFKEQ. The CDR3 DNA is TGTGCCAGCAGCCAAGATCCACGGGGGGCGGGCACAGATACGCAGTATTTT. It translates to CASSQDPRGAGTDTQYF.

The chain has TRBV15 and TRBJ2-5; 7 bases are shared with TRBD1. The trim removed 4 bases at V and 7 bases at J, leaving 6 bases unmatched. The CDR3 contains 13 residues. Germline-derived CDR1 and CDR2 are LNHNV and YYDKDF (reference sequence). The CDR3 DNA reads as TGTGCCACCAGCACCGGACAGGTGGGGACCCAGTACTTC. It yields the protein CATSTGQVGTQYF. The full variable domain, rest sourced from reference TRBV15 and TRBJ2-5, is DAMVIQNPRYQVTQFGKPVTLSCSQTLNHNVMYWYQQKSSQAPKLLFHYYDKDFNNEADTPDNFQSRRPNTSFCFLDIRSPGLGDTAMYLCATSTGQVGTQYFGPGTRLLVL.